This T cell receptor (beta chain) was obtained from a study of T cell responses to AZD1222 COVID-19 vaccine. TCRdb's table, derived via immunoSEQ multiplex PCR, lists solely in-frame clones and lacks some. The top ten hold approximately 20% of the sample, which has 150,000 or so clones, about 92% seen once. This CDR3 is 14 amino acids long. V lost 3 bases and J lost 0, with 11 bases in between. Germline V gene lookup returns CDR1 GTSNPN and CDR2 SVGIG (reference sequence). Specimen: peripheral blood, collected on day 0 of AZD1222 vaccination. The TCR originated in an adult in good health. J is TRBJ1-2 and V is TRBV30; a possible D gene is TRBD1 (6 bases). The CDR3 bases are TGTGCCTGGAGAGGGGACACCTCTAACTATGGCTACACCTTC. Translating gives CAWRGDTSNYGYTF.